Listed here are 20 T cell receptor beta chains from one sample, sequenced in a study of blood T cell repertoires in COVID-19. The table came from immunoSEQ multiplex PCR; TCRdb's copy has only in-frame clones and leaves some out. There are about 190,000 clones in the sample; about four fifths occur only once, and about 3.2% lies in the top ten. The sequenced sample consisted of PBMCs or T cells enriched from blood (not recorded which). The receptors were sampled from a woman in her thirties who had been exposed to COVID-19.

The gene calls are TRBV25-1 and TRBJ2-1; the D gene is possibly TRBD1 (6 bases). V was trimmed by 3 bases and J by 2 bases, leaving 11 bases between them. The CDR3 totals 15 residues. Looked up from germline, CDR1 is MGHDK and CDR2 is SYGVNS. CDR3 region: CASSDSSGAYNEQFF. The CDR3 bases are TGTGCCAGCAGTGATTCGTCAGGGGCCTACAATGAGCAGTTCTTC.

J is TRBJ2-1 and V is TRBV3-1 (or the pseudogene TRBV3-2); D remains ambiguous. CDR1 LGHDT and CDR2 YNNKEL come from the germline V gene (reference sequence). The CDR3 is 13 amino acids. V was clipped by 0 bases and J by 14 bases, with 14 bases between them. The CDR3 is CASSQENSATKFF. In DNA form, the CDR3 reads TGTGCCAGCAGCCAAGAGAACTCCGCCACCAAGTTCTTC.

The rearrangement joins TRBV7-2 to TRBJ1-2; the match to TRBD1 covers 7 bases. The CDR3 is 14 amino acids. J was trimmed by 6 bases and V by 1 base; bases with no gene match: 5. CDR1 is SGHTA and CDR2 is FQGNSA in the germline V gene. Written as DNA, the CDR3 is TGTGCCAGCAGCTTAGGTCAGGGGGTTCATGGCTACACCTTC. It yields the protein CASSLGQGVHGYTF.

This rearrangement joins TRBV6-1 to TRBJ1-5, with TRBD1 as a possible D gene (6 bases). The CDR3 loop spans 16 amino acids. V was clipped by 1 base and J by 6 bases, with 16 bases between them. The germline gives CDR1 MNHNS, CDR2 SASEGT. The CDR3 bases are TGTGCCAGCAGTGAAGGATGGGGGGGGGCCGTTCAGCCCCAGCATTTT. It codes for CASSEGWGGAVQPQHF.

The V and J genes are TRBV27 and TRBJ2-3; 9 nucleotides line up with TRBD1. J lost 6 bases, V lost 6 bases, and 13 bases had no gene match. CDR3 length: 16 residues. Germline CDR1 and CDR2: MNHEY and SMNVEV (reference sequence). CDR3 DNA: TGTGCCAGCAGCCTGAGGACAGGGGAGGCTGTGGATACGCAGTATTTT. It specifies CASSLRTGEAVDTQYF.

The chain uses TRBV7-9 and TRBJ2-5, with 11 bases lining up with TRBD2. J gave up 7 bases and V 1 base, and 11 bases lay outside the gene matches. Germline V CDR1 and CDR2: SEHNR, FQNEAQ (reference sequence). The CDR3 is 17 amino acids. CDR3: CASSLDTSGGPLGTQYF. The CDR3 coding sequence is TGTGCCAGCAGCTTAGACACTAGCGGGGGCCCCTTGGGGACCCAGTACTTC. The full variable domain, in which reference TRBV7-9 and TRBJ2-5 provide the parts outside the CDR3, is DTGVSQNPRHKITKRGQNVTFRCDPISEHNRLYWYRQTLGQGPEFLTYFQNEAQLEKSRLLSDRFSAERPKGSFSTLEIQRTEQGDSAMYLCASSLDTSGGPLGTQYFGPGTRLLVL.

This chain joins TRBV5-6 and TRBJ2-5; TRBD2 agrees at 11 bases. Germline V gives CDR1 SGHDT, CDR2 YYEEEE. The CDR3 runs 16 residues. The junction had 3 bases not matched to a gene; V was cut back by 0 bases and J by 2 bases. The DNA of the CDR3 is TGTGCCAGCAGCTTGGCGCCTAGCGGGGGGCAAGAGACCCAGTACTTC. Protein sequence: CASSLAPSGGQETQYF.

This sequence joins TRBV2 and TRBJ1-2, with TRBD1 as a possible D gene (6 bases). The germline V and J ends were trimmed by 5 bases and 8 bases, with 21 bases remaining between them. The CDR3 loop spans 15 amino acids. Germline V CDR1 and CDR2: SNHLY, FYNNEI. This chain's CDR3 is CASSYRQESEGGYTF. Here the CDR3 DNA reads TGTGCCAGCAGTTATAGACAGGAATCAGAGGGGGGCTACACCTTC.

The chain employs TRBV11-2 and TRBJ1-4; TRBD1 agrees at 9 bases. V lost 5 bases to trimming and J lost 8 bases; unmatched junction nucleotides: 9. CDR1 is SGHAT, CDR2 FQNNGV, per germline. This CDR3 comprises 15 residues. For the CDR3, the DNA is TGTGCCAGCAGCCTGTGGACAGGGGAAGAAGAAAAACTGTTTTTT. Protein product: CASSLWTGEEEKLFF. The whole variable domain, remainder taken from reference TRBV11-2 and TRBJ1-4, is EAGVAQSPRYKIIEKRQSVAFWCNPISGHATLYWYQQILGQGPKLLIQFQNNGVVDDSQLPKDRFSAERLKGVDSTLKIQPAKLEDSAVYLCASSLWTGEEEKLFFGSGTQLSVL.

This clone occurred a few times. This chain uses TRBV5-1 with TRBJ1-4; 10 bases fit TRBD1. Trimming at V came to 3 bases and at J to 7 bases, leaving 15 bases not matched to a gene. CDR3 size: 18 residues. Germline CDR1 and CDR2: SGHRS and YFSETQ. The CDR3, as DNA: TGCGCCAGCAGCTCGAACCCGGTACTCGGGACAGGGGTTGAAAAACTGTTTTTT. Protein product: CASSSNPVLGTGVEKLFF.

The V and J genes are TRBV7-2 and TRBJ1-1, with 7 bases that match TRBD1. CDR1 SGHTA and CDR2 FQGNSA come from the germline V gene. The CDR3 runs to 13 residues. J was trimmed by 4 bases and V by 5 bases; bases with no gene match: 4. CDR3 loop: CASSLSGGTEAFF. The DNA for the CDR3 is TGTGCCAGCAGCCTTTCAGGGGGCACTGAAGCTTTCTTT.

This clone has just one count. This chain connects TRBV9 to TRBJ2-2; a possible D gene is TRBD2 (6 bases). Germline loops: CDR1 SGDLS, CDR2 YYNGEE. This CDR3 contains 14 residues. V was clipped by 3 bases and J by 1 base, with 7 bases between them. DNA of the CDR3: TGTGCCAGCAGCGACGGGGGGAACACCGGGGAGCTGTTTTTT. Amino acid sequence: CASSDGGNTGELFF.

V is TRBV7-9 and J is TRBJ1-1, with TRBD1 matching 9 bases. Germline trimming cut 1 base from V and 4 bases from J; bases unmatched to any gene: 13. This CDR3 is 18 amino acids long. Germline CDR1 is SEHNR and CDR2 is FQNEAQ (reference sequence). The CDR3 nucleotides read TGTGCCAGCAGCTTAGAAGCGGTACAGGGGGCGGTGGGCACTGAAGCTTTCTTT. Its protein product is CASSLEAVQGAVGTEAFF. The complete variable domain, with remaining parts taken from reference TRBV7-9 and TRBJ1-1, reads DTGVSQNPRHKITKRGQNVTFRCDPISEHNRLYWYRQTLGQGPEFLTYFQNEAQLEKSRLLSDRFSAERPKGSFSTLEIQRTEQGDSAMYLCASSLEAVQGAVGTEAFFGQGTRLTVV.

This chain uses TRBV6-5 with TRBJ2-2; the match to TRBD1 covers 8 bases. The junction had 3 bases not matched to a gene; V was cut back by 6 bases and J by 6 bases. This CDR3 has 13 residues. Per the germline V gene, CDR1 is MNHEY and CDR2 is SVGAGI. The CDR3 loop is CASSLTGAGELFF. The CDR3 DNA reads TGTGCCAGCAGCTTGACAGGGGCCGGGGAGCTGTTTTTT.

The V and J genes are TRBV12-3 or TRBV12-4 and TRBJ1-2; no clear D gene. The CDR3 is 13 residues long. Trimming left V 2 bases short and J 7 bases short, with 11 bases between. This CDR3 is CASSLPQSFGYTF. CDR3 coding DNA: TGTGCCAGCAGTTTACCCCAGTCTTTTGGCTACACCTTC.

The sample holds one count of this clone. The V call is TRBV6-4, the J call TRBJ1-2; TRBD1 is a possible D gene (6 bases). The V gene lost 0 bases and the J gene lost 8 bases, with 10 bases spanning the gap. This CDR3 contains 13 residues. Germline V CDR1 and CDR2: MRHNA, SNTAGT. The CDR3 DNA sequence: TGTGCCAGCAGTGACTCCAGGGGTGGGGGCTACACCTTC. Its protein product is CASSDSRGGGYTF.

A few counts support this clone. The chain carries TRBV3-1 (or the pseudogene TRBV3-2) and TRBJ2-1; 10 positions match TRBD2. V lost 1 base and J lost 8; bases outside the gene matches: 5. The CDR3 sequence is 15 residues long. The V gene's germline CDR1 is LGHDT and CDR2 YNNKEL (reference sequence). CDR3 in DNA: TGTGCCAGCAGCCAAGTACCTAGCGGGGGCGATGAGCAGTTCTTC. Translating it yields CASSQVPSGGDEQFF.

This chain connects TRBV5-4 to TRBJ2-3, with TRBD1 identical over 10 bases. Germline V lookup: CDR1 SGHNT, CDR2 YYREEE (reference sequence). V was clipped by 5 bases and J by 4 bases; unmatched bases: 13. CDR3 length equals 17 residues. The CDR3 bases are TGTGCCAGCAGTCTGGACAGGGGGGACCTAAGCTCAGATACGCAGTATTTT. It yields the protein CASSLDRGDLSSDTQYF.

The chain carries TRBV5-6 and TRBJ1-6, with 12 bases fitting TRBD1. The CDR3 covers 17 residues. Germline V gene data show CDR1 as SGHDT and CDR2 as YYEEEE. The trim removed 5 bases at V and 5 bases at J, leaving 8 bases unmatched. CDR3 sequence: CASRQGTGGVHNSPLHF. CDR3 nucleotides: TGTGCCAGCAGACAGGGGACAGGGGGCGTCCATAATTCACCCCTCCACTTT.

The chain couples TRBV6-4 to TRBJ1-6, with D unclear. V lost 0 bases and J 5 bases, leaving 5 bases between the germline ends. The CDR3 is 14 amino acids. Germline CDR1 is MRHNA and CDR2 is SNTAGT. CDR3 sequence (DNA): TGTGCCAGCAGTGACTCGGGAGATAATTCACCCCTCCACTTT. Translated, it gives CASSDSGDNSPLHF.